The T cell receptor beta chain described here comes from a study of shared clonotypes between healthy human individuals. Study-wide findings and caveats: Limitation of the genetic and exposure-history diversity represented came from the few donors. A reduction in generation probabilities was seen for non-shared clonotypes relative to those shared by all four donors. Shared clonotypes: about 5.3% naive CD4, around 4% naive CD8, under 2.5% memory CD4, around 0.4% memory CD8.

With 1 base removed from V and 4 bases from J, the gap between germline ends came to 6 bases. The CDR3 has 13 amino acids. Germline CDR1 SGHTA, CDR2 FQGTGA. The repertoire was sequenced with immunoSEQ multiplex PCR; TCRdb's copy has only in-frame clones and lacks some. The sample comprises around 2.5 million clones, more than 85% of which are singletons, and 0.36% rests with the top ten. Note on this clone: No antigen is known for it.

The donors, healthy adults who were HIV-negative, had experienced no recent acute infections or vaccinations. V gene TRBV7-3 combines with J gene TRBJ2-3; D is unresolved. This clonotype was sampled from a man between 18 and 35 years old in good health. Some clones in this sample may be carry-over from other donors' samples. The source material was naive CD4+ T cells from PBMCs. Subset defined: CD45RA+ positively selected. CDR3 sequence (DNA): TGTGCCAGCAGCTTAATTCCCCCAGATACGCAGTATTTT. This translates into CASSLIPPDTQYF.